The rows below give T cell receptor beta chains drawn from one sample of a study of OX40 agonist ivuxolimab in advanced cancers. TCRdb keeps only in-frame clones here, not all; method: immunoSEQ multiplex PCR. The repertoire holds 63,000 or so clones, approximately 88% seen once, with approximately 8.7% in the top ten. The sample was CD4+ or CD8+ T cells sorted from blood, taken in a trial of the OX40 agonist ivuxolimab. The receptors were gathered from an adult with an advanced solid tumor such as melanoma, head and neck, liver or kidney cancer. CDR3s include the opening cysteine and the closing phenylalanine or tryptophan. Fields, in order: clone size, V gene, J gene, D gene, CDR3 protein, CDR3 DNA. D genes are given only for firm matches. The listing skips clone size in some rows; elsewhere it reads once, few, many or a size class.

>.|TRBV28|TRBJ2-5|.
CASSLLAAYQETQYF
TGTGCCAGCAGTTTATTGGCAGCGTACCAAGAGACCCAGTACTTC
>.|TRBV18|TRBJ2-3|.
CASSSDGSGTDTQYF
TGTGCCAGCTCATCGGACGGTTCCGGCACAGATACGCAGTATTTT
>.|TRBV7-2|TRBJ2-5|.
CASSARRIGSGETQYF
TGTGCCAGCAGCGCCCGACGGATCGGAAGTGGAGAGACCCAGTACTTC
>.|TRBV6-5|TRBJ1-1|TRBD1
CASSYSDRDAEAFF
TGTGCCAGCAGTTATTCCGACAGGGACGCTGAAGCTTTCTTT
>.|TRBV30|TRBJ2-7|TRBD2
CGYSGTSGFTYEQYF
TGTGGATATTCCGGGACTAGCGGGTTTACCTACGAGCAGTACTTC
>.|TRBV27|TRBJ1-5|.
CASSSRIAGPQHF
TGTGCCAGCAGTTCCCGTATTGCGGGTCCCCAGCATTTT
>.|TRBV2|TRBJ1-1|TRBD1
CASSSQGVMNTEAFF
TGTGCCAGCAGTTCACAGGGGGTAATGAACACTGAAGCTTTCTTT
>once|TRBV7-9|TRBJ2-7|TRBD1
CASSLWGGDSSYEQYF
TGTGCCAGCAGCTTATGGGGTGGGGACAGCTCCTACGAGCAGTACTTC
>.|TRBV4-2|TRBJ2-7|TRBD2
CASSQARAGGYEQYF
TGTGCCAGCAGCCAAGCCAGAGCGGGGGGGTACGAGCAGTACTTC
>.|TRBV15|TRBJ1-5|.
CATSRDRVSNQPQHF
TGTGCCACCAGCAGAGATCGAGTAAGCAATCAGCCCCAGCATTTT